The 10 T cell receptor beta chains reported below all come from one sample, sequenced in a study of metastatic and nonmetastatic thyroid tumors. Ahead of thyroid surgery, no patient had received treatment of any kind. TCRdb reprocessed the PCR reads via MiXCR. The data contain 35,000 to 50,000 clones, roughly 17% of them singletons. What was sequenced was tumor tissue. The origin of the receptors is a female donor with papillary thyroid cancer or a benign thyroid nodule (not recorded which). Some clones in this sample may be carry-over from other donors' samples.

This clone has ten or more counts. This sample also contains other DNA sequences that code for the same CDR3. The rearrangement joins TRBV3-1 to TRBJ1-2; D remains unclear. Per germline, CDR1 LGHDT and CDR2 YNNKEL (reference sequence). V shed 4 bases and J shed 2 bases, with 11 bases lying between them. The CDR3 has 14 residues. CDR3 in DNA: TGTGCCAGCAGCCCCACATCGGCAAACTATGGCTACACCTTC. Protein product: CASSPTSANYGYTF.

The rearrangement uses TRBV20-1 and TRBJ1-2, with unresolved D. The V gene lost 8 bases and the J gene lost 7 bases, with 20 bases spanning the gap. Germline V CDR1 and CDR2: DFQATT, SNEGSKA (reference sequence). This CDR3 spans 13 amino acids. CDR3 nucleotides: TGCAGTTCCGAGAGGTCAGGTCCCTGTGGCTACACCTTC. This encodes CSSERSGPCGYTF.

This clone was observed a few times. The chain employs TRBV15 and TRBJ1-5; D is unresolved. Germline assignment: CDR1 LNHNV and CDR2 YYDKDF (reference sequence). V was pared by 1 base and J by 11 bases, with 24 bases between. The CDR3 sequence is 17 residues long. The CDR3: CATSRGGLTVKVGTQHF. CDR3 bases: TGTGCCACCAGCAGAGGCGGACTCACGGTGAAGGTTGGTACCCAGCATTTT.

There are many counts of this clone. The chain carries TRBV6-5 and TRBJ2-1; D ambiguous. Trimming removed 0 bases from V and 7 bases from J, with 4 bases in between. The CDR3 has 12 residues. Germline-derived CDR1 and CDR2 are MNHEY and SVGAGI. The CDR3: CASSYSGNEQFF. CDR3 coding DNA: TGTGCCAGCAGTTACTCCGGGAATGAGCAGTTCTTC.

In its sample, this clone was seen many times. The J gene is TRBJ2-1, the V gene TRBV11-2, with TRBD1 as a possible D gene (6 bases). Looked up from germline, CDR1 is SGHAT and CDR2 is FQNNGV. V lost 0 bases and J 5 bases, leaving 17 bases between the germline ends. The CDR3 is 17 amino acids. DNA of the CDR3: TGTGCCAGCAGCTTAGACTTCAGGGGACGTAGGCACAATGAGCAGTTCTTC. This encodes CASSLDFRGRRHNEQFF.

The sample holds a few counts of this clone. CDR3 region: CASMVVVSGNTEAFF. CDR3 sequence (DNA): TGTGCCAGCATGGTGGTGGTATCCGGGAACACTGAAGCTTTCTTT. V gene TRBV2 combines with J gene TRBJ1-1; D not resolved. The V end was cut by 7 bases, the J end by 1 base, with 16 bases between. Germline V gene data show CDR1 as SNHLY and CDR2 as FYNNEI. The CDR3 covers 15 residues.

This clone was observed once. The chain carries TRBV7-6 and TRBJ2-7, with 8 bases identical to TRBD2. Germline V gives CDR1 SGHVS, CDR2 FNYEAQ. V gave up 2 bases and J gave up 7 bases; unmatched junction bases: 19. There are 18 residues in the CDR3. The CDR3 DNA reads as TGTGCCAGCAGCTTACACTTCTCCGCGACTAGCGTGAGCGGAGAGCAGTACTTC. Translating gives CASSLHFSATSVSGEQYF. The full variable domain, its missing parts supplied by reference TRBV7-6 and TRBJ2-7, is GAGVSQSPRYKVTKRGQDVALRCDPISGHVSLYWYRQALGQGPEFLTYFNYEAQQDKSGLPNDRFSAERPEGSISTLTIQRTEQRDSAMYRCASSLHFSATSVSGEQYFGPGTRLTVT.

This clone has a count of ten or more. The CDR3: CSAPRDIESYEQYF. The CDR3, as DNA: TGCAGTGCTCCTCGGGACATCGAATCCTACGAGCAGTACTTC. The chain combines TRBV20-1 with TRBJ2-7; D perhaps matches TRBD1 (6 bases). Germline loops: CDR1 DFQATT, CDR2 SNEGSKA (reference sequence). The CDR3 loop spans 14 amino acids. V lost 5 bases and J lost 1, with 15 bases in between.

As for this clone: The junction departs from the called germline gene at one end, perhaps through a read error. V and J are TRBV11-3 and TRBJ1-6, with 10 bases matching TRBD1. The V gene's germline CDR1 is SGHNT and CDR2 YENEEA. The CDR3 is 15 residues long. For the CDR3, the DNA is TGTACCAGCATCCCAGGGACAGGGGTTAATTCACCCCTCCACTTT. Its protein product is CTSIPGTGVNSPLHF.

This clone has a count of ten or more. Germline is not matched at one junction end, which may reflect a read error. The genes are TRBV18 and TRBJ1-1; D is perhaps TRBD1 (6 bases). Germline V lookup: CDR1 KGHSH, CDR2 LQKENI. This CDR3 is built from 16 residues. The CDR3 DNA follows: TGTGCCAGCTCACCACCCACAGGGATTCAGAGCACTGAAGTTTTCTTT. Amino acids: CASSPPTGIQSTEVFF.